In its sample, the clone carrying this T cell receptor beta chain was seen once. The germline CDR1 and CDR2 sequences are SGHNT and YYREEE (reference sequence). Trimming shortened V by 0 bases and J by 5 bases, and 18 bases separated the two germline ends. The CDR3 has 16 residues. The data were produced by immunoSEQ multiplex PCR, yet TCRdb's version contains in-frame clones alone and is incomplete. The repertoire holds under 95,000 clones, with 75% to 95% as singletons. The data stem from a study of technical replicates of blood from a few donors. Sequencing was carried out using T cells isolated from PBMCs. The sequence derives from a human donor in good health. Some clones in this sample may be carry-over from other donors' samples. The V gene is TRBV5-4, the J gene TRBJ2-7; D perhaps matches TRBD2 (6 bases). CDR3 sequence: CASSLGGVRGVNEQYF. The CDR3, as DNA: TGTGCCAGCAGCTTGGGGGGGGTGCGGGGAGTCAACGAGCAGTACTTC.